Presented here are 25 T cell receptor beta chains from one specimen sequenced in a study of identical twins. TCRdb itself ran the 5' RACE reads through MiXCR, one entry per CDR3 protein. Found here are 600,000 to 800,000 distinct CDR3 sequences, about 20% of them singletons; the top ten hold 4% to 5.5%. These data also formed part of another study, on T cells expressing NK-cell markers.

The sequencing sample was made of PBMCs. The receptor source for this set is a woman between 18 and 30 years old in good health.

The V and J genes are TRBV6-2 or TRBV6-3 and TRBJ2-5; tentative D call: TRBD2 (6 bases). Per the germline V gene, CDR1 is MNHEY and CDR2 is SVGEGT. The V gene lost 5 bases and the J gene lost 1 base, with 14 bases spanning the gap. The CDR3 totals 15 residues. Here the CDR3 DNA reads TGTGCCAGCAGTCGGCGACTAGGACCCCAAGAGACCCAGTACTTC. Translated, it gives CASSRRLGPQETQYF.

This clonotype was recorded at least ten times. The rearrangement links TRBV29-1 to TRBJ2-3, with D perhaps being TRBD1 or TRBD2 (5 bases each). Germline V gene lookup returns CDR1 SQVTM and CDR2 ANQGSEA. Deletions cut 7 bases from V and 6 bases from J, with 17 bases between. The CDR3 is made up of 13 amino acids. The chain's CDR3 is CSAGGGTTDTQYF. CDR3 nucleotides: TGCAGCGCCGGCGGTGGGACCACGGATACGCAGTATTTT.

The chain is built from TRBV5-1 and TRBJ2-1; D is perhaps TRBD2 (5 bases). CDR3 size: 12 residues. Germline CDR1 SGHRS, CDR2 YFSETQ. Trimming pared 4 bases from V and 9 bases from J, leaving 11 bases between. CDR3 region: CASSHLLGEQFF. DNA for the CDR3: TGCGCCAGCAGCCACTTACTAGGTGAGCAGTTCTTC.

The V gene is TRBV29-1, the J gene TRBJ2-3, with 7 bases fitting TRBD2. This CDR3 is built from 13 residues. CDR1 SQVTM and CDR2 ANQGSEA come from the germline V gene. V trimming: 6 bases; J trimming: 3 bases; junction bases outside the gene matches: 6. The CDR3 DNA follows: TGCAGCGTCCTGGGGGGGTTTACAGATACGCAGTATTTT. Protein: CSVLGGFTDTQYF.

The chain joins TRBV5-6 to TRBJ2-7; no definite D call. V was clipped by 3 bases and J by 5 bases, with 9 bases between them. This CDR3 spans 12 amino acids. Germline V gene sequence: CDR1 SGHDT, CDR2 YYEEEE. Written as DNA, the CDR3 is TGTGCCAGCAGCTCCACCTTGGACGAGCAGTACTTC. Encoded protein: CASSSTLDEQYF.

The genes are TRBV11-2 and TRBJ2-1; perhaps D is TRBD1 or TRBD2 (5 bases each). Per the germline V gene, CDR1 is SGHAT and CDR2 is FQNNGV. V lost 1 base and J lost 2, with 12 bases in between. This CDR3 is 16 amino acids long. DNA for the CDR3: TGTGCCAGCAGCTTAGGGGTCGGGGCCGCCTACAATGAGCAGTTCTTC. Protein: CASSLGVGAAYNEQFF.

This clonotype has a handful of counts. The chain is built from TRBV7-2 and TRBJ2-1, with D possibly being TRBD2 (5 bases). The germline V gene encodes CDR1 SGHTA and CDR2 FQGNSA. V shed 3 bases and J shed 4 bases, with 10 bases lying between them. The CDR3 extends over 14 amino acids. Here the CDR3 reads CASSLTRTYNEQFF. CDR3 nucleotide sequence: TGTGCCAGCAGCTTGACCAGGACTTACAATGAGCAGTTCTTC.

This clonotype turned up a few times. The rearrangement uses TRBV5-4 and TRBJ1-1; the D is unclear. Trimming cost V 4 bases and J 6 bases, with 19 bases left between them. This CDR3 has 15 amino acids. Per germline, CDR1 SGHNT and CDR2 YYREEE (reference sequence). CDR3 sequence (DNA): TGTGCCAGCAGCAATGGGGTCAGCCGGAGCCCTGAAGCTTTCTTT. It specifies CASSNGVSRSPEAFF.

V and J are TRBV5-1 and TRBJ2-3; 10 bases are a match to TRBD2. CDR3 length: 16 residues. Trimming removed 0 bases from V and 1 base from J; junction bases left unmatched: 2. Germline values: CDR1 SGHRS, CDR2 YFSETQ. The CDR3 DNA reads as TGCGCCAGCAGCTTGGTAGCGGGAGGTGGCACAGATACGCAGTATTTT. Residues: CASSLVAGGGTDTQYF.

This clonotype was counted a few times. This sequence joins TRBV12-3 or TRBV12-4 and TRBJ2-5; possible D gene TRBD2, 6 bases. V lost 5 bases and J lost 9, with 13 bases in between. The CDR3 loop spans 12 amino acids. As DNA, the CDR3 is TGTGCCAGCAGTCCCCGTTGGGAGGCCCAGTACTTC. Amino acids: CASSPRWEAQYF.

This clonotype showed up just a few times. J is TRBJ2-3 and V is TRBV12-3 or TRBV12-4; D tentatively fits TRBD1 or TRBD2 (5 bases each). CDR3 length: 15 amino acids. Trimming pared 5 bases from V and 0 bases from J, leaving 12 bases between. The CDR3 DNA follows: TGTGCCAGCAGTCTTATGGGGGAGAGCACAGATACGCAGTATTTT. Translated: CASSLMGESTDTQYF.

This clonotype was counted between two and nine times. This chain uses TRBV24-1 with TRBJ2-1, with 11 nucleotides matching TRBD2. This CDR3 has 14 amino acids. Germline assignment: CDR1 KGHDR and CDR2 SFDVKD. After removal of 1 base from V and 11 bases from J, the junction contained 3 bases not matched to a gene. The CDR3 spells CATSDFPTSGKQFF. DNA of the CDR3: TGTGCCACCAGTGATTTCCCGACTAGCGGGAAGCAGTTCTTC.

The chain couples TRBV7-9 to TRBJ2-5; 10 positions agree with TRBD2. V lost 5 bases, J lost 1 base, and 7 bases stayed unmatched. The CDR3 extends over 16 amino acids. Germline assignment: CDR1 SEHNR and CDR2 FQNEAQ (reference sequence). The DNA for the CDR3 is TGTGCCAGCAGCCACCAGCGGGGGGGCCGCCAAGAGACCCAGTACTTC. Its translation: CASSHQRGGRQETQYF.

Many counts were recorded for this clonotype. The chain recombines TRBV25-1 with TRBJ2-1; D gene uncertain. The CDR3 is made up of 13 amino acids. Germline V gene sequence: CDR1 MGHDK, CDR2 SYGVNS. The V gene lost 6 bases and the J gene lost 9 bases, with 15 bases spanning the gap. The CDR3 spells CASSKQFGFEQFF. The CDR3 bases are TGTGCCAGCAGCAAACAATTCGGGTTTGAGCAGTTCTTC.

The sample holds a few counts of this clonotype. This chain connects TRBV9 to TRBJ1-3, with D perhaps TRBD1 (6 bases). This CDR3 contains 17 residues. CDR1 and CDR2 (germline): SGDLS, YYNGEE. The germline V and J ends were trimmed by 4 bases and 2 bases, with 19 bases remaining between them. CDR3 loop: CASSSSTAGAPGNTIYF. CDR3 nucleotides: TGTGCCAGCAGCTCAAGTACGGCGGGGGCCCCTGGAAACACCATATATTTT.

The chain is built from TRBV5-6 and TRBJ2-1, with TRBD1 matching 8 bases. This CDR3 comprises 15 residues. Losses at the gene ends were 2 bases for V and 5 bases for J; bases not matched to a gene: 6. CDR1 is SGHDT and CDR2 is YYEEEE in the germline V gene. In nucleotides, the CDR3 is TGTGCCAGCAGCTTAGGGGGACAGGCGCACAATGAGCAGTTCTTC. It is translated as CASSLGGQAHNEQFF.

This clonotype was seen only a few times. J is TRBJ2-1 and V is TRBV29-1; a weak D match, TRBD2 (6 bases). The germline gives CDR1 SQVTM, CDR2 ANQGSEA. Deletions cut 3 bases from V and 10 bases from J, with 13 bases between. The CDR3 spans 12 residues. For the CDR3, the DNA is TGCAGCGTTGATCTTGGGGGGAGGGAGCAGTTCTTC. It yields the protein CSVDLGGREQFF.

This clonotype came up a few times. This chain links TRBV9 with TRBJ2-5; D not certain. V lost 3 bases and J lost 4, with 16 bases in between. The CDR3 totals 15 residues. Germline V CDR1 and CDR2: SGDLS, YYNGEE. CDR3: CASSATGLSGETQYF. CDR3 DNA: TGTGCCAGCAGCGCGACCGGGCTCTCGGGAGAGACCCAGTACTTC.

The chain is built from TRBV5-5 and TRBJ2-3; the match to TRBD2 covers 11 bases. Germline loops: CDR1 SGHKS, CDR2 YYEKEE (reference sequence). J lost 2 bases, V lost 4 bases, and 6 bases had no gene match. This CDR3 has 16 amino acids. The CDR3 DNA reads TGTGCCAGCAGCGCATTTAGCGGGAGGGACACAGATACGCAGTATTTT. Translated: CASSAFSGRDTDTQYF.

This clonotype was counted only a few times. V usage is TRBV10-3 and J usage is TRBJ2-7; possible D gene TRBD2, 6 bases. The CDR3 loop spans 13 amino acids. Germline V CDR1 and CDR2: ENHRY, SYGVKD. V dropped 2 bases and J dropped 1 base, with 6 bases sitting between them. The CDR3 sequence is CAISEGGSYEQYF. The CDR3 DNA is TGTGCCATCAGTGAGGGAGGGTCCTACGAGCAGTACTTC.

For this clonotype: The junction differs from germline at one of its ends, possibly a read error. The chain is built from TRBV5-8 and TRBJ2-7; D possibly corresponds to TRBD2 (6 bases). Germline V gene sequence: CDR1 SGHTS, CDR2 YDEGEE. The CDR3 loop spans 12 amino acids. CDR3 sequence: CASSLADGGTSF. Here the CDR3 DNA reads TGTGCCAGCAGCTTGGCTGACGGCGGGACCTCTTTC. Full variable domain (outside the CDR3, taken from reference TRBV5-8 and TRBJ2-7): EAGVTQSPTHLIKTRGQQATLRCSPISGHTSVYWYQQALGLGLQFLLWYDEGEERNRGNFPPRFSGRQFPNYSSELNVNALELEDSALYLCASSLADGGTSFGPGTRLTVT.

The chain has TRBV5-6 and TRBJ2-1, with D possibly being TRBD2 (5 bases). Germline assignment: CDR1 SGHDT and CDR2 YYEEEE. Trimming removed 4 bases at V and 3 bases at J, with 20 bases between. The CDR3 consists of 17 residues. The CDR3 region has the DNA TGTGCCAGCAGCAACGGGTGGCTAGCTGTAGACTACAATGAGCAGTTCTTC. This codes for CASSNGWLAVDYNEQFF.

This clonotype was counted ten times or more. The chain combines TRBV19 with TRBJ2-1, with 10 bases lining up with TRBD2. CDR1 LNHDA and CDR2 SQIVND come from the germline V gene (reference sequence). This CDR3 has 16 amino acids. Trimming removed 3 bases from V and 2 bases from J; junction bases left unmatched: 4. The CDR3 coding sequence is TGTGCCAGTAGTATGCTAGCGGGGGACACCTACAATGAGCAGTTCTTC. Translated, it gives CASSMLAGDTYNEQFF.

The chain carries TRBV20-1 and TRBJ2-5; 10 nucleotides agree with TRBD2. The CDR3 runs to 13 residues. V lost 3 bases to trimming and J lost 2 bases; unmatched junction nucleotides: 0. Germline lookup yields CDR1 DFQATT and CDR2 SNEGSKA (reference sequence). The DNA for the CDR3 is TGCAGTGCTAGGACTAGCGGGCAAGAGACCCAGTACTTC. Translated: CSARTSGQETQYF.

The chain employs TRBV12-3 or TRBV12-4 and TRBJ2-7; D unresolved. Trimming pared 4 bases from V and 5 bases from J, leaving 9 bases between. CDR3 length: 12 amino acids. CDR3 nucleotide sequence: TGTGCCAGCAGTTCCCAGGCGCACGAGCAGTACTTC. This gives the protein CASSSQAHEQYF.